The next 19 T cell receptor beta chains were all read from a single sample in a study of cytomegalovirus exposure and HLA in healthy donors. Clones were read by immunoSEQ multiplex PCR, and TCRdb kept only the in-frame ones, dropping some. The data contain under 50,000 clones, roughly 93% of them singletons. Sequenced: PBMCs. These receptors came from a woman aged 18-29 years in good health and CMV-seronegative.

Notes on this clone: A junction boundary mismatches the germline segment, possibly from a read error. The J gene is TRBJ2-3, the V gene TRBV28, with 9 positions matching TRBD2. The CDR3 totals 16 residues. The germline CDR1 and CDR2 sequences are MDHEN and SYDVKM. CDR3 region: CAGSSKRRGGADTQYF. CDR3 coding DNA: TGTGCCGGCAGTTCTAAGAGGCGGGGGGGCGCAGATACGCAGTATTTT.

The chain uses TRBV6-4 and TRBJ1-4, with TRBD1 as a possible D gene (6 bases). Germline V gene lookup returns CDR1 MRHNA and CDR2 SNTAGT. Trimming removed 5 bases at V and 8 bases at J, with 18 bases between. The CDR3 runs to 15 residues. The CDR3 loop reads CASSTLRGGGEKLFF. CDR3 coding DNA: TGTGCCAGCAGTACCCTCAGGGGCGGGGGGGAAAAACTGTTTTTT.

The V gene is TRBV28, the J gene TRBJ2-1, with TRBD2 matching over 8 bases. Germline CDR1 MDHEN, CDR2 SYDVKM. The CDR3 length is 13 residues. Trimming removed 4 bases from V and 10 bases from J; junction bases left unmatched: 6. CDR3 DNA sequence: TGTGCCAGCAGTTACCTTTCGGGAGGGGAGCAGTTCTTC. Protein: CASSYLSGGEQFF. The full variable domain, with the rest looked up from reference TRBV28 and TRBJ2-1, is DVKVTQSSRYLVKRTGEKVFLECVQDMDHENMFWYRQDPGLGLRLIYFSYDVKMKEKGDIPEGYSVSREKKERFSLILESASTNQTSMYLCASSYLSGGEQFFGPGTRLTVL.

This chain uses TRBV25-1 with TRBJ2-2, with TRBD1 as a possible D gene (6 bases). V was clipped by 9 bases and J by 2 bases, with 16 bases between them. Germline V CDR1 and CDR2: MGHDK, SYGVNS. This CDR3 has 15 amino acids. CDR3 DNA sequence: TGTGCCAGTAGAGAGACAGGCGTAAACACCGGGGAGCTGTTTTTT. Encoded protein: CASRETGVNTGELFF. Combining the CDR3 with reference TRBV25-1 and TRBJ2-2 gives the whole variable domain EADIYQTPRYLVIGTGKKITLECSQTMGHDKMYWYQQDPGMELHLIHYSYGVNSTEKGDLSSESTVSRIRTEHFPLTLESARPSHTSQYLCASRETGVNTGELFFGEGSRLTVL.

The sample holds one count of this clone. The V call is TRBV7-2, the J call TRBJ1-2; the match to TRBD1 covers 7 bases. From germline, CDR1 is SGHTA and CDR2 FQGNSA. With V trimmed by 3 bases and J by 0 bases, 4 bases remained unmatched. The CDR3 covers 15 residues. For the CDR3, the DNA is TGTGCCAGCAGCTTTTGGACAGGCTCTAACTATGGCTACACCTTC. This translates into CASSFWTGSNYGYTF. Full variable domain (remainder filled in from reference TRBV7-2 and TRBJ1-2): GAGVSQSPSNKVTEKGKDVELRCDPISGHTALYWYRQSLGQGLEFLIYFQGNSAPDKSGLPSDRFSAERTGGSVSTLTIQRTQQEDSAVYLCASSFWTGSNYGYTFGSGTRLTVV.

The V and J genes are TRBV2 and TRBJ2-1, with 9 positions matching TRBD1. J lost 5 bases, V lost 8 bases, and 4 bases had no gene match. Germline loops: CDR1 SNHLY, CDR2 FYNNEI. CDR3 length: 13 residues. CDR3 region: CASRTGENNEQFF. In nucleotides, the CDR3 is TGTGCCAGCCGGACAGGGGAGAACAATGAGCAGTTCTTC. Full variable domain (missing parts from reference TRBV2 and TRBJ2-1): EPEVTQTPSHQVTQMGQEVILRCVPISNHLYFYWYRQILGQKVEFLVSFYNNEISEKSEIFDDQFSVERPDGSNFTLKIRSTKLEDSAMYFCASRTGENNEQFFGPGTRLTVL.

This clone was observed once. The chain has TRBV2 and TRBJ1-3; no clear D. The ends were cut back, 4 bases at V and 4 bases at J, with 11 bases in the middle. The CDR3 covers 14 residues. Germline loops: CDR1 SNHLY, CDR2 FYNNEI. For the CDR3, the DNA is TGTGCCAGCAGTGTCCGAGCAACCGGAAACACCATATATTTT. The encoded protein is CASSVRATGNTIYF.

The CDR3 bases are TGTGCCAGCGTTGGGAACCAGGGCAGCTCCTACGAGCAGTACTTC. It codes for CASVGNQGSSYEQYF. The chain uses TRBV28 and TRBJ2-7, with D tentatively TRBD1 (5 bases). The CDR3 contains 15 residues. Germline values: CDR1 MDHEN, CDR2 SYDVKM. Trimming removed 8 bases from V and 0 bases from J, with 17 bases in between.

J is TRBJ2-6 and V is TRBV28; TRBD1 matches 7 bases. Trimming at V came to 2 bases and at J to 0 bases, leaving 13 bases not matched to a gene. Germline V lookup: CDR1 MDHEN, CDR2 SYDVKM. The length of the CDR3 is 20 residues. CDR3 region: CASSLGQGVLFFSGANVLTF. The CDR3 DNA is TGTGCCAGCAGTTTAGGGCAGGGGGTCCTCTTCTTCTCTGGGGCCAACGTCCTGACTTTC.

The chain couples TRBV6-1 to TRBJ2-7, with 7 bases matching TRBD1. The V and J ends lost 7 bases and 0 bases, in that order; junction bases with no gene match: 9. The germline gives CDR1 MNHNS, CDR2 SASEGT. The CDR3 has 15 residues. CDR3 sequence reads: CASTNTGDPSYEQYF. DNA of the CDR3: TGTGCCAGCACTAACACAGGGGACCCCTCCTACGAGCAGTACTTC.

This chain links TRBV11-1 with TRBJ2-2; D uncertain. The V end was cut by 0 bases, the J end by 3 bases, with 8 bases between. The V gene's germline CDR1 is SGHAT and CDR2 FQDESV (reference sequence). This CDR3 region has 15 residues. The CDR3 nucleotides read TGTGCCAGCAGCTTAGCGAATCGGGACACCGGGGAGCTGTTTTTT. As protein: CASSLANRDTGELFF.

The chain uses TRBV7-2 and TRBJ1-1; D perhaps matches TRBD1 (6 bases). Trimming stripped 5 bases from V and 5 bases from J, with 18 bases between. This CDR3 is built from 15 residues. Germline V gene lookup returns CDR1 SGHTA and CDR2 FQGNSA. CDR3 region: CASSPSLIGGTEAFF. CDR3 nucleotides: TGTGCCAGCAGCCCAAGTCTCATAGGGGGAACTGAAGCTTTCTTT.

CDR3 loop: CASRRTGGAYEQYF. CDR3 bases: TGTGCCAGCAGAAGAACAGGGGGGGCCTACGAGCAGTACTTC. This chain joins TRBV28 and TRBJ2-7; maybe TRBD1 (8 bases). The germline V gene encodes CDR1 MDHEN and CDR2 SYDVKM. This CDR3 is built from 14 residues. V was trimmed by 6 bases and J by 2 bases, leaving 14 bases between them.

In this sample, this clone turned up once. This sequence joins TRBV6-5 and TRBJ1-2; D might be TRBD1 (5 bases). CDR1 is MNHEY, CDR2 SVGAGI, per germline. This CDR3 comprises 13 residues. Trimming shortened V by 7 bases and J by 5 bases, and 14 bases separated the two germline ends. The CDR3 DNA is TGTGCCAGCATGTATCGTGGGGGGTATGGCTACACCTTC. It yields the protein CASMYRGGYGYTF.

The chain links TRBV29-1 to TRBJ2-7; D is uncertain. The germline V gene has CDR1 SQVTM and CDR2 ANQGSEA. The CDR3 runs to 11 residues. Between the trimmed V and J ends, which lost 5 bases and 7 bases, there was a span of 12 bases. The CDR3 here is CSVLTMREQYF. Written as DNA, the CDR3 is TGCAGCGTTCTCACGATGAGGGAGCAGTACTTC.

V usage is TRBV28 and J usage is TRBJ1-4; TRBD1 matches 8 bases. With V trimmed by 5 bases and J by 3 bases, 5 bases remained unmatched. The CDR3 covers 15 residues. Germline values: CDR1 MDHEN, CDR2 SYDVKM. The chain's CDR3 is CASSLGQGANEKLFF. The CDR3, as DNA: TGTGCCAGCAGTCTAGGACAGGGAGCTAATGAAAAACTGTTTTTT.

The chain has TRBV2 and TRBJ2-3, with 11 bases fitting TRBD1. Germline trimming cut 7 bases from V and 3 bases from J; bases unmatched to any gene: 3. Germline-derived CDR1 and CDR2 are SNHLY and FYNNEI. The CDR3 runs 14 residues. DNA for the CDR3: TGTGCCAGCATCCGGGACAGGGGGACAGATACGCAGTATTTT. Protein: CASIRDRGTDTQYF.

The chain carries TRBV28 and TRBJ1-2; TRBD1 is a possible D gene (5 bases). The V end was cut by 7 bases, the J end by 4 bases, with 13 bases between. This CDR3 comprises 13 residues. Looked up from germline, CDR1 is MDHEN and CDR2 is SYDVKM. CDR3 protein: CASTDDSSYGYTF. The CDR3 DNA is TGTGCCAGCACCGACGACAGCTCCTATGGCTACACCTTC.

This chain uses TRBV5-1 with TRBJ2-1; TRBD1 might be the D (6 bases). There are 14 residues in the CDR3. From germline, CDR1 is SGHRS and CDR2 YFSETQ. Trimming took 0 bases from V and 6 from J, leaving 10 bases between them. This CDR3 is CASSLGRGFNEQFF. The CDR3 DNA sequence: TGCGCCAGCAGCTTGGGCAGGGGATTCAATGAGCAGTTCTTC.